These 28 T cell receptor beta chains were sequenced from one sample in a study of T cells in Graves' hyperthyroidism and ophthalmopathy (dated by TCRdb to the late 2010s). The library was prepared using multiplex PCR. This sample was sequenced with an Illumina HiSeq 2000. Amplification of TCR beta CDR3 regions was carried out from RNA transcripts. The TCR CDR3 was subjected to a first round of RT-PCR using the HTBI primer set and the Qiagen OneStep RT-PCR kit. TCRdb reprocessing: public reads trimmed at Q25 with fastp, clones called with MiXCR, in-frame beta chains kept. Rows with one shared CDR3 protein collapse into an entry with the most common genes and DNA. In this sample the table shows approximately 600,000 distinct CDR3 sequences, less than 25% of which occur a single time. The biggest ten clones account for under 35% of the sample. Source material: blood. Source of these receptors: a young man with Graves' ophthalmopathy.

In regard to this clonotype: At one of its ends the junction is not consistent with the germline gene, which may arise from a read error. V gene TRBV28 combines with J gene TRBJ1-2; 8 bases match TRBD1. This CDR3 is 11 amino acids long. Germline loops: CDR1 MDHEN, CDR2 SYDVKM. This chain's CDR3 is CASRFIPGGVF. In DNA form, the CDR3 reads TGTGCCAGCAGATTTATCCCAGGGGGCGTATTC.

This clonotype has just a few counts. The chain uses TRBV6-1 and TRBJ1-2; 9 nucleotides line up with TRBD1. V dropped 7 bases and J dropped 8; count of bases not matched to a gene: 14. Germline assignment: CDR1 MNHNS and CDR2 SASEGT. The CDR3 runs to 15 residues. CDR3 nucleotides: TGTGCCAGCATCCCGTCGGGACAGGGTGGTTTGGGCTACACCTTC. Its translation: CASIPSGQGGLGYTF.

This clonotype has more than one count but fewer than ten. V gene TRBV28 combines with J gene TRBJ1-2; 7 bases match TRBD1. V gave up 3 bases and J gave up 4 bases; unmatched junction bases: 5. The CDR3 has 14 amino acids. Looked up from germline, CDR1 is MDHEN and CDR2 is SYDVKM. CDR3 sequence (DNA): TGTGCCAGCAGTTTGAGAGGACAGGTCTATGGCTACACCTTC. Translating gives CASSLRGQVYGYTF.

This clonotype occurred many times. The chain recombines TRBV11-2 with TRBJ2-7; D gene unclear. This CDR3 is built from 12 residues. Germline CDR1 reads SGHAT; CDR2 reads FQNNGV. The V end was cut by 6 bases, the J end by 2 bases, with 8 bases between. The CDR3 region is CASRGWTYEQYF. The CDR3 DNA follows: TGTGCCAGCAGAGGGTGGACCTACGAGCAGTACTTC.

The genes are TRBV27 and TRBJ2-1, with 9 nucleotides matching TRBD2. CDR1 and CDR2 (germline): MNHEY, SMNVEV (reference sequence). The V and J ends lost 6 bases and 2 bases, in that order; junction bases with no gene match: 2. This CDR3 is built from 14 residues. The CDR3 loop reads CASRPSGTYNEQFF. The DNA for the CDR3 is TGTGCCAGCAGGCCTAGCGGGACCTACAATGAGCAGTTCTTC.

For the CDR3, the DNA is TGTGCCAGCAGCAACGGCTTTAACCCCTACGAGCAGTACTTC. The encoded protein is CASSNGFNPYEQYF. The chain carries TRBV11-2 and TRBJ2-7; no clear D. CDR1 and CDR2 from the germline V gene are SGHAT and FQNNGV. This CDR3 has 14 amino acids. V lost 5 bases and J lost 2, with 13 bases in between.

In this sample, this clonotype turned up many times. The J gene is TRBJ2-5, the V gene TRBV11-3; 10 bases line up with TRBD2. CDR1 is SGHNT and CDR2 is YENEEA in the germline V gene. CDR3 length equals 15 residues. J lost 5 bases, V lost 5 bases, and 8 bases had no gene match. The CDR3 sequence: CASSRASGRYETQYF. The CDR3 region has the DNA TGTGCCAGCAGCAGGGCTAGCGGGAGATATGAGACCCAGTACTTC. Drawing the rest from reference TRBV11-3 and TRBJ2-5, the complete variable domain is EAGVVQSPRYKIIEKKQPVAFWCNPISGHNTLYWYLQNLGQGPELLIRYENEEAVDDSQLPKDRFSAERLKGVDSTLKIQPAELGDSAVYLCASSRASGRYETQYFGPGTRLLVL.

This clonotype was found a few times. The rearrangement uses TRBV27 and TRBJ2-5; TRBD2 aligns across 9 bases. V lost 2 bases to trimming and J lost 5 bases; unmatched junction nucleotides: 9. The CDR3 length is 16 residues. The germline CDR1 and CDR2 sequences are MNHEY and SMNVEV (reference sequence). The CDR3 loop reads CASSLLAGKVRETQYF. CDR3 nucleotides: TGTGCCAGCAGTTTACTAGCGGGAAAGGTTAGGGAGACCCAGTACTTC.

This clonotype was recorded a few times. The rearrangement links TRBV6-1 to TRBJ1-2; D gene unclear. Per germline, CDR1 MNHNS and CDR2 SASEGT. The CDR3 sequence is 11 residues long. The V end was cut by 10 bases, the J end by 2 bases, with 8 bases between. CDR3 DNA: TGTGCCACCCAGATGAACTATGGCTACACCTTC. Protein: CATQMNYGYTF.

The CDR3 DNA reads as TGTGCCAGCAGTTTATCAAGGACAGGGCAGGCTGAAGCTTTCTTT. Amino acids: CASSLSRTGQAEAFF. The rearrangement uses TRBV27 and TRBJ1-1, with 8 bases fitting TRBD1. CDR3 length: 15 amino acids. The V gene end was trimmed by 0 bases and the J gene end by 6 bases; junction bases not matched to a gene: 6. Germline V gene sequence: CDR1 MNHEY, CDR2 SMNVEV (reference sequence).

Concerning this clonotype itself: This may arise from a read error, as a much more abundant clone is one base away. The chain uses TRBV7-9 and TRBJ1-1; D call uncertain. V was clipped by 5 bases and J by 3 bases, with 7 bases between them. The CDR3 length is 12 residues. CDR1 and CDR2 from the germline V gene are SEHNR and FQNEAQ (reference sequence). As DNA, the CDR3 is TGTGCCAGCAGCCACCTAGACACTGAAGCTTTCTTT. Amino acids: CASSHLDTEAFF.

This sequence joins TRBV18 and TRBJ2-5, with TRBD1 matching 10 bases. Germline trimming cut 1 base from V and 5 bases from J; bases unmatched to any gene: 7. The germline V gene has CDR1 KGHSH and CDR2 LQKENI. CDR3 length: 16 residues. As DNA, the CDR3 is TGTGCCAGCTCACCACAGCGGACAGGGGGAAAGGAGACCCAGTACTTC. Translation gives CASSPQRTGGKETQYF. Filled out from reference TRBV18 and TRBJ2-5, the complete variable domain reads NAGVMQNPRHLVRRRGQEARLRCSPMKGHSHVYWYRQLPEEGLKFMVYLQKENIIDESGMPKERFSAEFPKEGPSILRIQQVVRGDSAAYFCASSPQRTGGKETQYFGPGTRLLVL.

In the case of this clonotype: Its ends do not fully match the called genes, so a read error is possible. The chain employs TRBV7-2 and TRBJ1-6; D is unresolved. Germline V gene sequence: CDR1 SGHTA, CDR2 FQGNSA. There are 13 residues in the CDR3. The CDR3 region is CASSFNRNSPPHF. DNA of the CDR3: TGTGCCAGCAGCTTTAATCGGAATTCACCCCCCCACTTT.

With regard to this clonotype: One end of the junction fails to match germline, which may point to a read error. This rearrangement joins TRBV20-1 to TRBJ2-2; D is perhaps TRBD2 (5 bases). This CDR3 contains 11 residues. Germline CDR1 reads DFQATT; CDR2 reads SNEGSKA (reference sequence). CDR3 in amino acids: CSARVLGSGIF. The CDR3 DNA sequence: TGCAGTGCTAGAGTATTGGGGAGCGGAATTTTT.

This clonotype was counted a few times. CDR3: CSASKDYGYTF. CDR3 nucleotide sequence: TGCAGTGCTAGCAAGGACTATGGCTACACCTTC. The rearrangement joins TRBV20-1 to TRBJ1-2; D call uncertain. V was pared by 3 bases and J by 3 bases, with 5 bases between. The CDR3 covers 11 residues. Germline CDR1 DFQATT, CDR2 SNEGSKA (reference sequence).

In this sample, this clonotype turned up many times. V gene TRBV11-1 combines with J gene TRBJ2-1; weak D call: TRBD2 (5 bases). The CDR3 runs 13 residues. Trimming took 3 bases from V and 7 from J, leaving 10 bases between them. CDR1 is SGHAT, CDR2 FQDESV, per germline (reference sequence). The CDR3 sequence is CASSFGGLNEQFF. CDR3 coding DNA: TGTGCCAGCAGCTTCGGAGGCCTGAATGAGCAGTTCTTC.

This clonotype was detected ten times or more. V is TRBV7-9 and J is TRBJ1-1, with TRBD1 as a possible D gene (6 bases). Germline V lookup: CDR1 SEHNR, CDR2 FQNEAQ (reference sequence). V was shortened by 4 bases and J by 0 bases, with 12 bases between the two germline ends. This CDR3 is 15 amino acids long. As DNA, the CDR3 is TGTGCCAGCAGCTCAGAGGGACAAGTGAACACTGAAGCTTTCTTT. Translation: CASSSEGQVNTEAFF. The full variable domain, its missing parts supplied by reference TRBV7-9 and TRBJ1-1, is DTGVSQNPRHKITKRGQNVTFRCDPISEHNRLYWYRQTLGQGPEFLTYFQNEAQLEKSRLLSDRFSAERPKGSFSTLEIQRTEQGDSAMYLCASSSEGQVNTEAFFGQGTRLTVV.

Of note for this clonotype: With a much larger clone just one base away, this may be a read error. This chain links TRBV2 with TRBJ2-1; 13 nucleotides line up with TRBD2. Germline values: CDR1 SNHLY, CDR2 FYNNEI. Trimming removed 7 bases from V and 0 bases from J; junction bases left unmatched: 3. The CDR3 runs to 16 residues. Here the CDR3 DNA reads TGTGCCAGCATACTAGCGGGAGGGAGCTCCTACAATGAGCAGTTCTTC. Translated, it gives CASILAGGSSYNEQFF.

The genes are TRBV30 and TRBJ2-1, with 14 bases fitting TRBD2. Germline-derived CDR1 and CDR2 are GTSNPN and SVGIG (reference sequence). The CDR3 runs to 16 residues. V dropped 1 base and J dropped 4; count of bases not matched to a gene: 3. The CDR3 coding sequence is TGTGCCTGGAGTGGACTAGCGGGAGGGCGGTACAATGAGCAGTTCTTC. It translates to CAWSGLAGGRYNEQFF.

This clonotype showed up many times. V is TRBV2 and J is TRBJ2-5, with D unclear. The CDR3 consists of 13 residues. Looked up from germline, CDR1 is SNHLY and CDR2 is FYNNEI. The germline V and J ends were trimmed by 3 bases and 5 bases, with 10 bases remaining between them. The CDR3 sequence: CASSEARWETQYF. The CDR3, as DNA: TGTGCCAGCAGTGAGGCGAGGTGGGAGACCCAGTACTTC. Drawing the rest from reference TRBV2 and TRBJ2-5, the complete variable domain is EPEVTQTPSHQVTQMGQEVILRCVPISNHLYFYWYRQILGQKVEFLVSFYNNEISEKSEIFDDQFSVERPDGSNFTLKIRSTKLEDSAMYFCASSEARWETQYFGPGTRLLVL.

The chain is built from TRBV7-9 and TRBJ1-6, with D hard to call. This CDR3 is 15 amino acids long. Germline V CDR1 and CDR2: SEHNR, FQNEAQ (reference sequence). V was clipped by 6 bases and J by 4 bases, with 13 bases between them. As DNA, the CDR3 is TGTGCCAGCAGTTCCGGTACGGGGTATAATTCACCCCTCCACTTT. This encodes CASSSGTGYNSPLHF.

The chain joins TRBV6-2 or TRBV6-3 to TRBJ2-4; D not resolved. The V gene lost 7 bases and the J gene lost 0 bases, with 13 bases spanning the gap. Per germline, CDR1 MNHEY and CDR2 SVGEGT. The CDR3 has 15 residues. This CDR3 is CASTYGPEAKNIQYF. In DNA form, the CDR3 reads TGTGCCAGCACCTACGGTCCCGAAGCCAAAAACATTCAGTACTTC.

The chain uses TRBV6-1 and TRBJ2-5; possibly TRBD1 for D (5 bases). The CDR3 totals 13 residues. Germline lookup yields CDR1 MNHNS and CDR2 SASEGT. V was pared by 6 bases and J by 5 bases, with 13 bases between. The CDR3 reads CASRTRVFETQYF. CDR3 sequence (DNA): TGTGCCAGCAGAACCAGGGTTTTCGAGACCCAGTACTTC.

This clonotype has at least ten counts. The chain joins TRBV7-3 to TRBJ2-2, with TRBD2 matching over 14 bases. Unmatched junction bases numbered 9, after V lost 1 base and J lost 8 bases. The CDR3 is 18 residues long. Germline-derived CDR1 and CDR2 are SGHTA and FQGTGA. For the CDR3, the DNA is TGTGCCAGCAGCTTAAATGCCGGGACTAGCGGGAGACCAGGGGAGCTGTTTTTT. Translation: CASSLNAGTSGRPGELFF.

The chain links TRBV30 to TRBJ2-7; TRBD1 matches at 7 bases. V trimming: 6 bases; J trimming: 5 bases; junction bases outside the gene matches: 4. This CDR3 region has 11 residues. The V gene's germline CDR1 is GTSNPN and CDR2 SVGIG (reference sequence). The CDR3 DNA follows: TGTGCCTGCCGAACAGGGGACGAGCAGTACTTC. It codes for CACRTGDEQYF.

With regard to this clonotype: This probably arose from a read error, given a far larger clone one base away. The CDR3 end shows no conserved phenylalanine or tryptophan, and so a read error is likely. This chain joins TRBV7-2 and TRBJ2-7; D is uncertain. This CDR3 is built from 11 residues. CDR1 is SGHTA and CDR2 is FQGNSA in the germline V gene. V gave up 5 bases and J gave up 2 bases, with 4 bases separating them. The CDR3: CASSAAYEQYI. CDR3 nucleotide sequence: TGTGCCAGCAGCGCCGCCTACGAGCAGTACATC.

The J gene is TRBJ2-7, the V gene TRBV7-9, with D unclear. The ends were cut back, 7 bases at V and 3 bases at J, with 10 bases in the middle. The CDR3 has 12 amino acids. Looked up from germline, CDR1 is SEHNR and CDR2 is FQNEAQ (reference sequence). In DNA form, the CDR3 reads TGTGCCAGCATGGATCTCGGCTACGAGCAGTACTTC. This gives the protein CASMDLGYEQYF.

This clonotype was detected a few times. The chain joins TRBV6-2 or TRBV6-3 to TRBJ2-1; no clear D gene. The germline V gene has CDR1 MNHEY and CDR2 SVGEGT. Trimming removed 11 bases from V and 0 bases from J, with 17 bases in between. This CDR3 has 15 residues. DNA of the CDR3: TGTGCCGCCCAGGTTAGGGCGAGCTCCTACAATGAGCAGTTCTTC. Amino acids: CAAQVRASSYNEQFF.